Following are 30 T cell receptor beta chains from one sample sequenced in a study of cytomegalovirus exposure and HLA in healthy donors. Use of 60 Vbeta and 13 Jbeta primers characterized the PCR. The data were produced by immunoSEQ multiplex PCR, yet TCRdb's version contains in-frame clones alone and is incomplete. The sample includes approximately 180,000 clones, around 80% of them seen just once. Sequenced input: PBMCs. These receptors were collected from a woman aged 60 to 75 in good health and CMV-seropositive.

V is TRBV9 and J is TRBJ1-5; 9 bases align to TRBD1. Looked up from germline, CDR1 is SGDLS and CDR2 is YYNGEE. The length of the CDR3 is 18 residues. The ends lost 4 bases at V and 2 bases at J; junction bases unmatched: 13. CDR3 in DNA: TGTGCCAGCAGCCCCTCGGGGACAGGGATGGAGGGCAATCAGCCCCAGCATTTT. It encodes CASSPSGTGMEGNQPQHF. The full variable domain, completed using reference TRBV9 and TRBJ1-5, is DSGVTQTPKHLITATGQRVTLRCSPRSGDLSVYWYQQSLDQGLQFLIQYYNGEERAKGNILERFSAQQFPDLHSELNLSSLELGDSALYFCASSPSGTGMEGNQPQHFGDGTRLSIL.

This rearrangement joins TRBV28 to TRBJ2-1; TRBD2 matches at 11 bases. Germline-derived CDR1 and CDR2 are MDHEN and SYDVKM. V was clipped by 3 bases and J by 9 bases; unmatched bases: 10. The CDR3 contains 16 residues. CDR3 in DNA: TGTGCCAGCAGTTTCCGGACTAGCGGGTACCTCCGTGAGCAGTTCTTC. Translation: CASSFRTSGYLREQFF. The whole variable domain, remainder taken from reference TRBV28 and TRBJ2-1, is DVKVTQSSRYLVKRTGEKVFLECVQDMDHENMFWYRQDPGLGLRLIYFSYDVKMKEKGDIPEGYSVSREKKERFSLILESASTNQTSMYLCASSFRTSGYLREQFFGPGTRLTVL.

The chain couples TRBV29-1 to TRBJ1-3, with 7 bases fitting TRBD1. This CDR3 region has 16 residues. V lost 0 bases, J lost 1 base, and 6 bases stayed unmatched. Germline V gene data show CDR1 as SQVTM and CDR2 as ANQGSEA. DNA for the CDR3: TGCAGCGTTGAAGATCCTAAGACAGGGTCTGGAAACACCATATATTTT. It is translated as CSVEDPKTGSGNTIYF.

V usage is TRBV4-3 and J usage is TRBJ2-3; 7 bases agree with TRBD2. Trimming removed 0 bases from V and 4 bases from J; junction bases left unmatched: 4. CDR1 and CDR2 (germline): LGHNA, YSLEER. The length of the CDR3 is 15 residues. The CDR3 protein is CASSQDFAGADTQYF. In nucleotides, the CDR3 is TGCGCCAGCAGCCAAGATTTCGCGGGGGCAGATACGCAGTATTTT.

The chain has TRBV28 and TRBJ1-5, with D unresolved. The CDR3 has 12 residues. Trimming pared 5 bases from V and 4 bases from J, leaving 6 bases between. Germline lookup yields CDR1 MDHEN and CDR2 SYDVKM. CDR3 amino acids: CASSETNQPQHF. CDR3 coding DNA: TGTGCCAGCAGTGAGACTAATCAGCCCCAGCATTTT. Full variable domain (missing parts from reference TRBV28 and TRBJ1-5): DVKVTQSSRYLVKRTGEKVFLECVQDMDHENMFWYRQDPGLGLRLIYFSYDVKMKEKGDIPEGYSVSREKKERFSLILESASTNQTSMYLCASSETNQPQHFGDGTRLSIL.

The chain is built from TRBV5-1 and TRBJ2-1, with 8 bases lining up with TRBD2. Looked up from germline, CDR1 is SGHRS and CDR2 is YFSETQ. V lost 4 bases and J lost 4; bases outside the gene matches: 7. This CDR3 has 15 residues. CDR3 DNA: TGCGCCAGCAGCCCCGGGGCTAGCGGGTACAATGAGCAGTTCTTC. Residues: CASSPGASGYNEQFF. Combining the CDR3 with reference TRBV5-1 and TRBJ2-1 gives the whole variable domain KAGVTQTPRYLIKTRGQQVTLSCSPISGHRSVSWYQQTPGQGLQFLFEYFSETQRNKGNFPGRFSGRQFSNSRSEMNVSTLELGDSALYLCASSPGASGYNEQFFGPGTRLTVL.

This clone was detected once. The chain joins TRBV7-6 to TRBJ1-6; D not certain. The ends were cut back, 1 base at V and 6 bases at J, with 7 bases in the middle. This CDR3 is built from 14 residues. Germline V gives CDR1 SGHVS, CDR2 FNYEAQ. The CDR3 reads CASSLDSGNSPLHF. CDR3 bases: TGTGCCAGCAGCTTAGACAGTGGTAATTCACCCCTCCACTTT. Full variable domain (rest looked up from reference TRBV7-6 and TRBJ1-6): GAGVSQSPRYKVTKRGQDVALRCDPISGHVSLYWYRQALGQGPEFLTYFNYEAQQDKSGLPNDRFSAERPEGSISTLTIQRTEQRDSAMYRCASSLDSGNSPLHFGNGTRLTVT.

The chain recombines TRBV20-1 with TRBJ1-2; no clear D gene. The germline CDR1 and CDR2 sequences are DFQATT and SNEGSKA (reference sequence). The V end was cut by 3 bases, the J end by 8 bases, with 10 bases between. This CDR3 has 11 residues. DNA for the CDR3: TGCAGTGCTAGGGAGGGTCGAGGCTACACCTTC. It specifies CSAREGRGYTF.

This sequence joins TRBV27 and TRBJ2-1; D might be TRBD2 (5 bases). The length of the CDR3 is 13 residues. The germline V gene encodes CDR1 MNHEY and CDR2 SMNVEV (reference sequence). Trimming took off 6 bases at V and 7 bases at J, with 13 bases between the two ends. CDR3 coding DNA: TGTGCCAGCAGCTTGGCGGGCCAAAATGAGCAGTTCTTC. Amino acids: CASSLAGQNEQFF.

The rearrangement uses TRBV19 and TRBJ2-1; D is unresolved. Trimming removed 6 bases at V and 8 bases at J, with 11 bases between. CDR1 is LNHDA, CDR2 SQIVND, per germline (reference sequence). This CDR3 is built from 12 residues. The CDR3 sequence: CASSLRFDEQFF. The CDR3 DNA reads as TGTGCCAGTAGCCTCCGGTTCGATGAGCAGTTCTTC.

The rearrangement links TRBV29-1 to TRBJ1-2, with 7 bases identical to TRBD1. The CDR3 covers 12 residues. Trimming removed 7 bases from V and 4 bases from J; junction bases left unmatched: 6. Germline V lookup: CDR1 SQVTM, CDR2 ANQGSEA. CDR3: CSAETGPYGYTF. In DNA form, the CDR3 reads TGCAGCGCAGAGACAGGGCCCTATGGCTACACCTTC.

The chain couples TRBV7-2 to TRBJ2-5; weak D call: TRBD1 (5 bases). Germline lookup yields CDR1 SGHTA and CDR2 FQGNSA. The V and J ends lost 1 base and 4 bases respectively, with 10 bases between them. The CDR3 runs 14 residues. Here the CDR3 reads CASSLDKGRETQYF. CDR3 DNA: TGTGCCAGCAGCTTAGATAAGGGGCGAGAGACCCAGTACTTC.

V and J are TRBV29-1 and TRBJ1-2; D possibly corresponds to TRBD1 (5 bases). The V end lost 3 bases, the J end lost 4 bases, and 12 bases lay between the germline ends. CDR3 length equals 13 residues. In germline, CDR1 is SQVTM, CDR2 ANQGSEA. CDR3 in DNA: TGCAGCGTTGAGCGGGGGAGCGGCTATGGCTACACCTTC. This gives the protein CSVERGSGYGYTF.

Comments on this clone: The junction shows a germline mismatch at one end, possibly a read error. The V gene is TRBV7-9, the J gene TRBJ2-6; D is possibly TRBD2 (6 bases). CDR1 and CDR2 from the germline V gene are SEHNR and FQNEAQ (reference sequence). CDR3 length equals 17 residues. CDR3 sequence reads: CASSSAREFSGANGLTF. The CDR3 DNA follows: TGTGCCAGCAGCTCGGCCCGGGAGTTCTCTGGGGCCAACGGCCTGACTTTC.

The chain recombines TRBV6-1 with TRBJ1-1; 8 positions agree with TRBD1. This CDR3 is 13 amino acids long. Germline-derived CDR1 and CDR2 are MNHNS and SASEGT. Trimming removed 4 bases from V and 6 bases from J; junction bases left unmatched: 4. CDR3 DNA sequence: TGTGCCAGCAGTGCGACAGGGGTGGCTGAAGCTTTCTTT. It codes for CASSATGVAEAFF.

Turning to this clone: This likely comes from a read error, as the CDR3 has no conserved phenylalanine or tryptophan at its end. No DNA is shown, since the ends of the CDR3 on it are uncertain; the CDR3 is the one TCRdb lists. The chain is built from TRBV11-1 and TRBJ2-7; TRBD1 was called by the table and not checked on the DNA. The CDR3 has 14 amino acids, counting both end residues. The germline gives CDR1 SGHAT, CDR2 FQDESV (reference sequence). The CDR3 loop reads CASSPHGTGGNAGI.

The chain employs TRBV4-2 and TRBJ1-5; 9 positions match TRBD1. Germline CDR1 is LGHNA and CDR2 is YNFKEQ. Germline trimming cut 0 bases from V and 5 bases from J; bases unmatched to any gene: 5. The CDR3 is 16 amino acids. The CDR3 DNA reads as TGTGCCAGCAGCCAAGATCGACAGGGGGGCTATCAGCCCCAGCATTTT. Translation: CASSQDRQGGYQPQHF.

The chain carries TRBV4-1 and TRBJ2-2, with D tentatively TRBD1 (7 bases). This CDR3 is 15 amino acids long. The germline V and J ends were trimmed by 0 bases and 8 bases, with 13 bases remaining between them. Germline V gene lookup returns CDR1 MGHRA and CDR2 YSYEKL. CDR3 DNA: TGCGCCAGCAGCCAAGAGGCGGGACAGAGAGGGGAGCTGTTTTTT. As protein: CASSQEAGQRGELFF.

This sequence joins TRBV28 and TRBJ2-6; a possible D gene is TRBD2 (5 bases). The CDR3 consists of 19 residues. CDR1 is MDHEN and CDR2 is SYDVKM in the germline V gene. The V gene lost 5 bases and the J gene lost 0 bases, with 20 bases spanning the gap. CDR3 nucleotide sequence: TGTGCCAGCAGTCTCAGGACTTCAGGCTCCTACTCTGGGGCCAACGTCCTGACTTTC. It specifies CASSLRTSGSYSGANVLTF.

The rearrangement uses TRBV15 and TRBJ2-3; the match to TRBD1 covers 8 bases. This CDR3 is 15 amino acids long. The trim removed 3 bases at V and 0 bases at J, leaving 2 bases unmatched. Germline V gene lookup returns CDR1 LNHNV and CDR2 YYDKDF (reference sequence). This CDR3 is CATSRGQASTDTQYF. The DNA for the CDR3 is TGTGCCACCAGCAGGGGACAGGCAAGCACAGATACGCAGTATTTT.

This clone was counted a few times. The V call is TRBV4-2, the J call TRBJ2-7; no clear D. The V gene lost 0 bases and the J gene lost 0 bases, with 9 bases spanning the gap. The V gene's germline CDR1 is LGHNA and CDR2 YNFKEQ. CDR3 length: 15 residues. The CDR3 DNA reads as TGTGCCAGCAGCCAAGACGACCGGAGCTCCTACGAGCAGTACTTC. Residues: CASSQDDRSSYEQYF.

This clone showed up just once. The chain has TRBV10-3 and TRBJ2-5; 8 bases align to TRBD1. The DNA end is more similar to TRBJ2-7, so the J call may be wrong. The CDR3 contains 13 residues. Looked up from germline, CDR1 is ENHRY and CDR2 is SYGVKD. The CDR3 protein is CATHTGGKGEQYF. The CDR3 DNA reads TGTGCCACCCATACAGGGGGTAAAGGCGAGCAGTACTTC.

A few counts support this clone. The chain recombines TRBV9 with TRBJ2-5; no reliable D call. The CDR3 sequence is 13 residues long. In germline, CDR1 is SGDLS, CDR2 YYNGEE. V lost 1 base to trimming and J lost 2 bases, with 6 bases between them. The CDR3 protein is CASSVSLQETQYF. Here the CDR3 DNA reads TGTGCCAGCAGCGTATCCCTACAAGAGACCCAGTACTTC.

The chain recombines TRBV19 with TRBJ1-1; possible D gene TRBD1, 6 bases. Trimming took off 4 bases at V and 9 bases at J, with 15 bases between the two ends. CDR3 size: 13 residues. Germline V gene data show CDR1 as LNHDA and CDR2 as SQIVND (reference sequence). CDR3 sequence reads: CASSNRGGQQAFF. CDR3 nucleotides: TGTGCCAGTAGTAATCGTGGGGGCCAGCAAGCTTTCTTT.

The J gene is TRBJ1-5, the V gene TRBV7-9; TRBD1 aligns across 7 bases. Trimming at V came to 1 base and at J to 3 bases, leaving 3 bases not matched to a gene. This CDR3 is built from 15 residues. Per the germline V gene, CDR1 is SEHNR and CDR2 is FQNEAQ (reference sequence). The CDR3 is CASSLGGTDNQPQHF. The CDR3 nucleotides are TGTGCCAGCAGCTTAGGGGGGACAGACAATCAGCCCCAGCATTTT.

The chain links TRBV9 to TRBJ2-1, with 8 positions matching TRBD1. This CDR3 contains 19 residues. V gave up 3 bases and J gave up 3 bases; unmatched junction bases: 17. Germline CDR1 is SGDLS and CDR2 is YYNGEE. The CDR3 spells CASSAGQGTPRNGYNEQFF. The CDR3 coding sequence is TGTGCCAGCAGCGCCGGACAGGGAACCCCCCGGAACGGCTACAATGAGCAGTTCTTC.

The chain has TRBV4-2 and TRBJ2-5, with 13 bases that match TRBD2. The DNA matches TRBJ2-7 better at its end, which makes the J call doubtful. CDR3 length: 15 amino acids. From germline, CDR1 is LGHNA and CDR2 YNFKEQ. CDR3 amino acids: CASSQGGLAGYEQYF. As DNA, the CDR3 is TGTGCCAGCAGCCAGGGGGGACTAGCGGGGTACGAGCAGTACTTC.

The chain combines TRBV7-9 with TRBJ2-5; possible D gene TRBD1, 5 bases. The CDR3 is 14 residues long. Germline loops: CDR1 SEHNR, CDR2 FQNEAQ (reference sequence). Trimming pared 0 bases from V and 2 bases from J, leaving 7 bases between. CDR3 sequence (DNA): TGTGCCAGCAGCTTAGCAGGGGTTCAAGAGACCCAGTACTTC. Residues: CASSLAGVQETQYF.

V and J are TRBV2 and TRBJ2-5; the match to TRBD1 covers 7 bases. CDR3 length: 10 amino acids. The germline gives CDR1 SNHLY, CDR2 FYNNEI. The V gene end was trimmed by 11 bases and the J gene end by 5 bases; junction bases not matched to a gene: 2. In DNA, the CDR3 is TGTGCCCGACAGGGTGAGACCCAGTACTTC. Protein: CARQGETQYF. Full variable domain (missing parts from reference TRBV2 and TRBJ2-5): EPEVTQTPSHQVTQMGQEVILRCVPISNHLYFYWYRQILGQKVEFLVSFYNNEISEKSEIFDDQFSVERPDGSNFTLKIRSTKLEDSAMYFCARQGETQYFGPGTRLLVL.

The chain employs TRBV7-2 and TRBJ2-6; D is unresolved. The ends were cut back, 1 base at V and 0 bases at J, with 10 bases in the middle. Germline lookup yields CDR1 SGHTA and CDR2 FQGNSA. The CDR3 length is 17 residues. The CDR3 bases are TGTGCCAGCAGCTTAGACGTCCTACCCTCTGGGGCCAACGTCCTGACTTTC. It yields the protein CASSLDVLPSGANVLTF.